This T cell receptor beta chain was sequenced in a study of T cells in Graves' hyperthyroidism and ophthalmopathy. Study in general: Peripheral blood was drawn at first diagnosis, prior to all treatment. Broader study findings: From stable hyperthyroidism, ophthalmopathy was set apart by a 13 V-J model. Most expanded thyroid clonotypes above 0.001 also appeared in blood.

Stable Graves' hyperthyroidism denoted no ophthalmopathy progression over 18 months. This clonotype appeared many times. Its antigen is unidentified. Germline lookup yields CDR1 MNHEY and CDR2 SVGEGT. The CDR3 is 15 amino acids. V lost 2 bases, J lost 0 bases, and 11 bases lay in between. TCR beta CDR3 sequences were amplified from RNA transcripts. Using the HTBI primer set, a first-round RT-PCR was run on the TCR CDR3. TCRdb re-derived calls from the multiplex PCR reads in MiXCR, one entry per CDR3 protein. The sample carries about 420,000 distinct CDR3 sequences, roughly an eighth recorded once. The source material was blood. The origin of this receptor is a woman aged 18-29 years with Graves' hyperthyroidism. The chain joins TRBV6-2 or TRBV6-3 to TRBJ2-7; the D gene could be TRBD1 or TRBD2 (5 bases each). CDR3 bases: TGTGCCAGCAGTTACGACGGGACGAGCTCCTACGAGCAGTACTTC. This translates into CASSYDGTSSYEQYF.